This T cell receptor (beta chain) came from a study of spatial heterogeneity in lung cancer. Whole-study context: Sequencing consistently turned up more beta-chain sequences than alpha-chain sequences. The average count in raw reads for each unique TCR and UMI combination exceeded nine appearances.

The time point: sample taken at primary tumor resection. Unsorted whole RNA samples from tumor, nontumor lung or frozen PBMC were sequenced. The donors comprised 70 to 85 untreated early-stage non-small cell lung cancer patients. Each TCR cDNA molecule carried a unique molecular identifier. TCRdb analysed the 5' RACE reads with MiXCR anew, one entry per CDR3 protein. The table has fewer than 3,000 distinct CDR3 sequences, around 12% seen once; the top ten hold 37%. The CDR3 runs to 14 residues. The V gene's germline CDR1 is MNHEY and CDR2 SVGAGI. Trimming cost V 6 bases and J 1 base; bases outside gene matches: 4.

The receptor comes from a male donor with early-stage non-small cell lung cancer. This chain joins TRBV6-5 and TRBJ1-1; 8 bases line up with TRBD1. Sequencing used normal lung tissue next to the tumor, obtained at surgery. The CDR3 DNA reads TGTGCCAGCAGGAGGACAGGGCGGAACACTGAAGCTTTCTTT. Amino acids: CASRRTGRNTEAFF.